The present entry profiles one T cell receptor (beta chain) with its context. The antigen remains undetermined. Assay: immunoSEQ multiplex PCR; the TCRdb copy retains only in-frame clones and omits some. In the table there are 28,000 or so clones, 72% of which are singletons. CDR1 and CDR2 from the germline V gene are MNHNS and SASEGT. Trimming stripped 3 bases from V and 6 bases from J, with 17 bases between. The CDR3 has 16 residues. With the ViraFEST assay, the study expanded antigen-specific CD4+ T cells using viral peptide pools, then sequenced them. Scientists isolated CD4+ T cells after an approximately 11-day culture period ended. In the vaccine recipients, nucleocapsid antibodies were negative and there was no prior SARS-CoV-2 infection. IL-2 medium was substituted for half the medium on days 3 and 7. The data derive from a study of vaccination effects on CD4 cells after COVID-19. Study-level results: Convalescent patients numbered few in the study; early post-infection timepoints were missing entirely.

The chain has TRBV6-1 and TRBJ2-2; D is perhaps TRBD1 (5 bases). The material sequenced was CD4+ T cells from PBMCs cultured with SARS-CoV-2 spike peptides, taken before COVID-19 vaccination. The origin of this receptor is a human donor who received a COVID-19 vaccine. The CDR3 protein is CASSDFGAASPGELFF. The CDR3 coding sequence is TGTGCCAGCAGTGATTTTGGGGCAGCATCCCCCGGGGAGCTGTTTTTT.